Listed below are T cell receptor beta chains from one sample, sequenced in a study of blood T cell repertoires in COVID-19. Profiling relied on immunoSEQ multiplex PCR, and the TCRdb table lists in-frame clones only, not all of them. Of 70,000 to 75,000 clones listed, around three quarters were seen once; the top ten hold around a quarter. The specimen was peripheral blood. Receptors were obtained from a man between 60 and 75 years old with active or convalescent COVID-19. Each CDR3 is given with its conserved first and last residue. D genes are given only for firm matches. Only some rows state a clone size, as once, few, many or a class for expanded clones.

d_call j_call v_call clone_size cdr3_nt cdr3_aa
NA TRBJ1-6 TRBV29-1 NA TGCAGCGCCCAGGGCCCGCCAAATTCACCCCTCCACTTT CSAQGPPNSPLHF
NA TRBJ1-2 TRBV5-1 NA TGCGCCAGCAGCTTGCCGCAGGGGAGTGATGGCTACACCTTC CASSLPQGSDGYTF
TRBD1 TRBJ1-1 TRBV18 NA TGTGCCAGCTCATCAGGGGGCCCGAACACTGAAGCTTTCTTT CASSSGGPNTEAFF
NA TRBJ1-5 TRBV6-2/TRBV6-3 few TGTGCCAGCAGCCCCCTTTATCAGCCCCAGCATTTT CASSPLYQPQHF
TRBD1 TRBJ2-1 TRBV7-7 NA TGTGCCAGCAGCTTAGGGGGACAGGGTCGTACTGAGCAGTTCTTC CASSLGGQGRTEQFF
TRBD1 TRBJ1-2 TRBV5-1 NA TGCGCCAGCAGCCTAAAGCCCGGACAGGGGGCGGGGGCTAACTATGGCTACACCTTC CASSLKPGQGAGANYGYTF
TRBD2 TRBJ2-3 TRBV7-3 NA TGTGCCAGCAGCCGAGTAGCTAGCGGGGGGAGGTTCACAGATACGCAGTATTTT CASSRVASGGRFTDTQYF
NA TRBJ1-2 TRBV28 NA TGTGCCAGCAGTATAGGAGGGTCGGGGAGGTATGGCTACACCTTC CASSIGGSGRYGYTF
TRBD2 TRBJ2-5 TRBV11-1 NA TGTGCCAGCAGACCCCGGGCGGGGGGGTACCAAGAGACCCAGTACTTC CASRPRAGGYQETQYF
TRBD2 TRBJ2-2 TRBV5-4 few TGTGCCAGCAGGTCCACGCCGCGCAGCAGCGGGGGCCGGGAGCTGTTTTTT CASRSTPRSSGGRELFF
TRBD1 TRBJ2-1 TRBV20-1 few TGCAGTGCTAGTGGGGCTTCCGGGACAGGGGGTCCGAATGAGCAGTTCTTC CSASGASGTGGPNEQFF
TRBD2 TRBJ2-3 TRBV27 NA TGTGCCAGCAGTCCCCTCCGGACTAGTGGCACAGATACGCAGTATTTT CASSPLRTSGTDTQYF
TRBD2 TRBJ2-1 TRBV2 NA TGTGCCAGCACCCAGGCAGCGGGGGCATACAATGAGCAGTTCTTC CASTQAAGAYNEQFF
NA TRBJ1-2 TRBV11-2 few TGTGCCAGCCGCTCTTCCAGGGTCGGGTATGGCTACACCTTC CASRSSRVGYGYTF
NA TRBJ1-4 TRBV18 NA TGTGCCAGCTCGGCAGGGGCGTCTAATGAAAAACTGTTTTTT CASSAGASNEKLFF
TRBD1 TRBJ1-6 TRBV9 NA TGTGCCAGCAGCGTGATACCGACAGGGGACAATTCACCCCTCCACTTT CASSVIPTGDNSPLHF
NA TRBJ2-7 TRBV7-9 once TGTGCCAGCAGCCTGGGGGGGGCCTCCTACGAGCAGTACTTC CASSLGGASYEQYF
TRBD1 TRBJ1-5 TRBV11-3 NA TGTGCCAGCAGCCTCCGGGACAGGGTTCAGCCCCAGCATTTT CASSLRDRVQPQHF
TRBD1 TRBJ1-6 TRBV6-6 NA TGTGCCAGCGGGGACAGGGAAATTTCACCCCTCCACTTT CASGDREISPLHF
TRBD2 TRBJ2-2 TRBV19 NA TGTGCCAGTACTCGACCGGGACTAGCGGGGGGGCGGACCGGGGAGCTGTTTTTT CASTRPGLAGGRTGELFF
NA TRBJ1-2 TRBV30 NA TGTGCCTGGAGTGAAACGGGACATCCCCGGCGGGGCTACACCTTC CAWSETGHPRRGYTF
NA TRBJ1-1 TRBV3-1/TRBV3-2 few TGTGCCAGCAGCCAATTTGTGACCGGGACTGAAGCTTTCTTT CASSQFVTGTEAFF
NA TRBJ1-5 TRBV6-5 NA TGTGCCAGCAGTTACGGCTTGGGCAATCAGCCCCAGCATTTT CASSYGLGNQPQHF
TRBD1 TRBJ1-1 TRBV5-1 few TGCGCCAGCACCACAGGGGGCGCCGGCACTGAAGCTTTCTTT CASTTGGAGTEAFF
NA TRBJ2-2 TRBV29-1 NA TGCAGCGTGCTGGCAGGGGCCCCCGGGGAGCTGTTTTTT CSVLAGAPGELFF
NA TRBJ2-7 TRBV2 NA TGTGCCAGCAGTGAAGACGCAGCCTACGAGCAGTACTTC CASSEDAAYEQYF
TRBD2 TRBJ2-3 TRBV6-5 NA TGTGCCAGCAATGGGCGGGGGACTAGCACAGATACGCAGTATTTT CASNGRGTSTDTQYF
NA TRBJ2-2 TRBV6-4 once TGTGCCAGCAGTGCATACAGGGACACCGGGGAGCTGTTTTTT CASSAYRDTGELFF
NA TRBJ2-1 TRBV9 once TGTGCCAGCAGCGTAGCCGATGAGCAGTTCTTC CASSVADEQFF
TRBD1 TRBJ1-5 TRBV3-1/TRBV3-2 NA TGTGCCAGCAGCTCCGGGACAGCAAATCAGCCCCAGCATTTT CASSSGTANQPQHF
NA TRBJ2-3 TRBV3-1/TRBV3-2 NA TGTGCCAGCAGTAGAGGAAGCACAGATACGCAGTATTTT CASSRGSTDTQYF
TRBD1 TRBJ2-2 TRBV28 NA TGTGCCAGCAGCTATACCGGGACAGGGGCCACCGGGGAGCTGTTTTTT CASSYTGTGATGELFF
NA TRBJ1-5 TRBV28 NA TGTGCCAGCACAGGGCCTCGCATCAATAGCAATCAGCCCCAGCATTTT CASTGPRINSNQPQHF
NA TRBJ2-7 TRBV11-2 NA TGTGCCAGCAGCCCTTCGGGACAAGGTTACGAGCAGTACTTC CASSPSGQGYEQYF
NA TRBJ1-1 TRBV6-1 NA TGTGCCAGCAGTGAGCCCGGGACAAGAGATGAAGCTTTCTTT CASSEPGTRDEAFF
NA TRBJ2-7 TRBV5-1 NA TGCGCCAGCAGCTCGGTCCGGCGGAGCTCCTACGAGCAGTACTTC CASSSVRRSSYEQYF
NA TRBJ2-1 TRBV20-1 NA TGCAGTGCTAGTCTAGGCCGTAAATACAATGAGCAGTTCTTC CSASLGRKYNEQFF
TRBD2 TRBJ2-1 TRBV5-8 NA TGTGCCAGCAGCTTAGGACTAGCGGGGTACAATGAGCAGTTCTTC CASSLGLAGYNEQFF
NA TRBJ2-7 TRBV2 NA TGTGCCAGCATGTTCGGGGTCAGCTCCTACGAGCAGTACTTC CASMFGVSSYEQYF
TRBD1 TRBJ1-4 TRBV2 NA TGTGCCAGCAGTGTGGACAGGGGGGATGAAAAACTGTTTTTT CASSVDRGDEKLFF
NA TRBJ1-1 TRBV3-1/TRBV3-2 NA TGTGCCAGCAGAAGTATTGGAGGGGCTAACACTGAAGCTTTCTTT CASRSIGGANTEAFF
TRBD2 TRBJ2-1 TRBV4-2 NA TGTGCCAGCAGCCAAGACTTAGCGGGGGGGCAGGGTGAGCAGTTCTTC CASSQDLAGGQGEQFF
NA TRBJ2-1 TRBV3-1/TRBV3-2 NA TGTGCCAGCAGCCAAGATAACTCTCTTAGGAGCTCCTACAATGAGCAGTTCTTC CASSQDNSLRSSYNEQFF
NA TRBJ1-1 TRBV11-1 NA TGTGCCAGCACCTCCGGGTTAGGGGGTGAAGCTTTCTTT CASTSGLGGEAFF
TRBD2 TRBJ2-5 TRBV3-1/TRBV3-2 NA TGTGCCAGCAGCCAAGATCAGGGACTAGAGTACCAAGAGACCCAGTACTTC CASSQDQGLEYQETQYF
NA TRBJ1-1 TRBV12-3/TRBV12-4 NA TGTGCCAGCAGGTACCAGGGTGCCGTTGAAGCTTTCTTT CASRYQGAVEAFF
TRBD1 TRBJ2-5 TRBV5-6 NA TGTGCCAGCTTCAGGGGGACCCAAGAGACCCAGTACTTC CASFRGTQETQYF
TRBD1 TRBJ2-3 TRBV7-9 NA TGTGCCAGCAGTCCTAGGGGGCCCGATACGCAGTATTTT CASSPRGPDTQYF
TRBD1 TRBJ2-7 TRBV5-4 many TGTGCCAGCAGCCCCCCTCAGGGGGCTTCCTACGAGCAGTACTTC CASSPPQGASYEQYF
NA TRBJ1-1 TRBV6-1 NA TGTGCCAGCAGTGGTGGTTATGCGGAAGGGGGAACTGAAGCTTTCTTT CASSGGYAEGGTEAFF